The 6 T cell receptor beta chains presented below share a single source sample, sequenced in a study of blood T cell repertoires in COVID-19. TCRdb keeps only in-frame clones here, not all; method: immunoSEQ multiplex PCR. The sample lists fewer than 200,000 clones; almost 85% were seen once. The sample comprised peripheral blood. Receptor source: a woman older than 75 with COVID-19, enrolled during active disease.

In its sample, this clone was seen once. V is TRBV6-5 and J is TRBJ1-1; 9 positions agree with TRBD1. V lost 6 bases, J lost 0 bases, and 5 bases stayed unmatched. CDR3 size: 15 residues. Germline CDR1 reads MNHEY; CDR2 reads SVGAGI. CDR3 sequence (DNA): TGTGCCAGCAGCCGGACAGGGGTAATGAACACTGAAGCTTTCTTT. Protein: CASSRTGVMNTEAFF.

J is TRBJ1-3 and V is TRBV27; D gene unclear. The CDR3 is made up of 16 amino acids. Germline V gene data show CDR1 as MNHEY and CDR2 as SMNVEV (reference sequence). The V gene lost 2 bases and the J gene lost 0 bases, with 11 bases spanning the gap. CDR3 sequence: CASSLRGRDSGNTIYF. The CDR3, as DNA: TGTGCCAGCAGTTTACGTGGTCGGGACTCTGGAAACACCATATATTTT.

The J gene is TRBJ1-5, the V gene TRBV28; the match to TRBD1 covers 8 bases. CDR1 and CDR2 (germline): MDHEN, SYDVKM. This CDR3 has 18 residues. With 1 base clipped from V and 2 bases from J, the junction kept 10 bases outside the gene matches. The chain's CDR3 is CASSLLAGGGYGNQPQHF. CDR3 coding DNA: TGTGCCAGCAGTTTATTAGCAGGGGGCGGATATGGCAATCAGCCCCAGCATTTT.

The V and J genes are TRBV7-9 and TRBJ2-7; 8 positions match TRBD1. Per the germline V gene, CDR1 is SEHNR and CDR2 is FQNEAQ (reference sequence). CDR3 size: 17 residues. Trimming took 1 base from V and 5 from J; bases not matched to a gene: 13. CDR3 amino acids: CASSLVGKGTGHNEQYF. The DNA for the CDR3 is TGTGCCAGCAGCTTAGTCGGGAAAGGGACAGGACACAACGAGCAGTACTTC.

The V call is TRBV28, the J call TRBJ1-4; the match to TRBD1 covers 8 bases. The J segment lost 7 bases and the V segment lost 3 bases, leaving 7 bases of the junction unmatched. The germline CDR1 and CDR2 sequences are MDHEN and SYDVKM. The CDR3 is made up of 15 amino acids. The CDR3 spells CASSLPRTGREKLFF. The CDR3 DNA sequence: TGTGCCAGCAGTTTGCCCCGGACAGGGCGTGAAAAACTGTTTTTT.

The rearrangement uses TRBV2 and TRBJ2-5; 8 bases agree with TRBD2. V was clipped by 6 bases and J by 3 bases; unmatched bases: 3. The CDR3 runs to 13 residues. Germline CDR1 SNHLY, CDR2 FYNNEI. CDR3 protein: CASSGRAEETQYF. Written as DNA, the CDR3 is TGTGCCAGCAGCGGGAGGGCCGAAGAGACCCAGTACTTC. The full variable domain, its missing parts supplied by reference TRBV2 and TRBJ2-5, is EPEVTQTPSHQVTQMGQEVILRCVPISNHLYFYWYRQILGQKVEFLVSFYNNEISEKSEIFDDQFSVERPDGSNFTLKIRSTKLEDSAMYFCASSGRAEETQYFGPGTRLLVL.